A selection of T cell receptor beta chains follows, all from one sample in a study of blood T cell repertoires in COVID-19. Sequenced by immunoSEQ multiplex PCR; TCRdb stores in-frame clones only, minus some. Counted here are fewer than 450,000 clones, under 95% occurring once; the ten biggest clones make up roughly 3.4%. The sequencing sample was made of peripheral blood. Receptors were obtained from a woman under 30 who had recovered from COVID-19. Each CDR3 is given with its conserved first and last residue. The order of the fields is J gene, D gene, clone size, V gene, CDR3 DNA, CDR3 protein. D genes are given only for firm matches. The size entry is marked missing in some rows and otherwise reads once, few, many or a size class.

j_gene: TRBJ1-5
d_gene: TRBD1
abundance: .
v_gene: TRBV5-6
CDR3nt: TGTGCCAGCAGCTCCGGGACAGGGGGCAATCAGCCCCAGCATTTT
CDR3aa: CASSSGTGGNQPQHF

j_gene: TRBJ2-1
d_gene: .
abundance: .
v_gene: TRBV4-3
CDR3nt: TGCGCCAGCAGCCCCACAGGTGTTCGTTACAATGAGCAGTTCTTC
CDR3aa: CASSPTGVRYNEQFF

j_gene: TRBJ2-5
d_gene: TRBD1
abundance: .
v_gene: TRBV6-6
CDR3nt: TGTGCCAGCAGTGCCGTAACAGGGGTCCAAGAGACCCAGTACTTC
CDR3aa: CASSAVTGVQETQYF

j_gene: TRBJ1-2
d_gene: TRBD1
abundance: .
v_gene: TRBV30
CDR3nt: TGTGCCTGCACTCAGCGGGACAGGGGGTACTATGGCTACACCTTC
CDR3aa: CACTQRDRGYYGYTF

j_gene: TRBJ2-3
d_gene: TRBD2
abundance: .
v_gene: TRBV7-9
CDR3nt: TGTGCCAGCAGCTCCATTTTAGGGAGGGAATCAGATACGCAGTATTTT
CDR3aa: CASSSILGRESDTQYF

j_gene: TRBJ1-2
d_gene: TRBD1
abundance: .
v_gene: TRBV7-6
CDR3nt: TGTGCCAGCAGCCCTGACAGGGGCGGAATAAACTATGGCTACACCTTC
CDR3aa: CASSPDRGGINYGYTF

j_gene: TRBJ1-5
d_gene: .
abundance: .
v_gene: TRBV6-2/TRBV6-3
CDR3nt: TGTGCCAGCAGTTACAATGTACTCGATCAGCCCCAGCATTTT
CDR3aa: CASSYNVLDQPQHF

j_gene: TRBJ2-3
d_gene: TRBD2
abundance: .
v_gene: TRBV5-1
CDR3nt: TGCGCCAGCAGCTTGACCGGGACTAGCGTTGAAGATACGCAGTATTTT
CDR3aa: CASSLTGTSVEDTQYF

j_gene: TRBJ2-5
d_gene: .
abundance: .
v_gene: TRBV7-9
CDR3nt: TGTGCCAGCAGCCCGCGGACTATAGACCAAGAGACCCAGTACTTC
CDR3aa: CASSPRTIDQETQYF

j_gene: TRBJ2-1
d_gene: TRBD1
abundance: .
v_gene: TRBV30
CDR3nt: TGTGCCTTCGAAGCCGGGACAGGGAACTACAATGAGCAGTTCTTC
CDR3aa: CAFEAGTGNYNEQFF

j_gene: TRBJ2-1
d_gene: TRBD2
abundance: .
v_gene: TRBV19
CDR3nt: TGTGCCAGTAGTATCCGGGGGACGGGACTAGCGGTCAATGAGCAGTTCTTC
CDR3aa: CASSIRGTGLAVNEQFF

j_gene: TRBJ2-6
d_gene: .
abundance: .
v_gene: TRBV18
CDR3nt: TGTGCCAGCTCACCCCTTATGAGACAGATGGTCTCTGGGGCCAACGTCCTGACTTTC
CDR3aa: CASSPLMRQMVSGANVLTF

j_gene: TRBJ2-1
d_gene: .
abundance: .
v_gene: TRBV7-9
CDR3nt: TGTGCCAGCAGCTTAGCGGTGACGGCGGTCAATGAGCAGTTCTTC
CDR3aa: CASSLAVTAVNEQFF

j_gene: TRBJ2-2
d_gene: TRBD2
abundance: .
v_gene: TRBV3-1/TRBV3-2
CDR3nt: TGTGCCAGCAGCCCCTGGACTAGCGGGTCCGGGGAGCTGTTTTTT
CDR3aa: CASSPWTSGSGELFF

j_gene: TRBJ2-5
d_gene: .
abundance: .
v_gene: TRBV5-1
CDR3nt: TGCGCCAGCAGTTCTCCAGGGAGGACGGGAGAGACCCAGTACTTC
CDR3aa: CASSSPGRTGETQYF

j_gene: TRBJ1-2
d_gene: .
abundance: .
v_gene: TRBV24-1
CDR3nt: TGTGCCACCAGTGAATTCGGTGTGGACTATGGCTACACCTTC
CDR3aa: CATSEFGVDYGYTF

j_gene: TRBJ2-6
d_gene: TRBD2
abundance: .
v_gene: TRBV6-2/TRBV6-3
CDR3nt: TGTGCCAGCAGTTACATCTTGGGACTAGCGGGGGCCTCTGGGGCCAACGTCCTGACTTTC
CDR3aa: CASSYILGLAGASGANVLTF

j_gene: TRBJ1-5
d_gene: .
abundance: .
v_gene: TRBV18
CDR3nt: TGTGCCAGCTCACCAGGGGGGGTTCGGCATCAGCCCCAGCATTTT
CDR3aa: CASSPGGVRHQPQHF

j_gene: TRBJ2-6
d_gene: .
abundance: .
v_gene: TRBV6-4
CDR3nt: TGTGCCAGCAGTGTCCCGTACTCTGGGGCCAACGTCCTGACTTTC
CDR3aa: CASSVPYSGANVLTF

j_gene: TRBJ2-3
d_gene: TRBD2
abundance: .
v_gene: TRBV6-2/TRBV6-3
CDR3nt: TGTGCCAGCAGTTACTCGAGTAGCGGGAGGGCCGGCACAGATACGCAGTATTTT
CDR3aa: CASSYSSSGRAGTDTQYF

j_gene: TRBJ2-1
d_gene: .
abundance: .
v_gene: TRBV27
CDR3nt: TGTGCCAGCAGTTTCTCCTTCAGTAATGAGCAGTTCTTC
CDR3aa: CASSFSFSNEQFF

j_gene: TRBJ2-1
d_gene: TRBD2
abundance: .
v_gene: TRBV24-1
CDR3nt: TGTGCCACCAGCCCACTAGCGGGAGGGTACAATGAGCAGTTCTTC
CDR3aa: CATSPLAGGYNEQFF

j_gene: TRBJ1-5
d_gene: .
abundance: .
v_gene: TRBV2
CDR3nt: TGTGCCAGCAGTGAAGCAGGGGGTTATCAGCCCCAGCATTTT
CDR3aa: CASSEAGGYQPQHF

j_gene: TRBJ2-3
d_gene: .
abundance: .
v_gene: TRBV6-5
CDR3nt: TGTGCCAGCCATGAGGGATCTAGCACAGATACGCAGTATTTT
CDR3aa: CASHEGSSTDTQYF

j_gene: TRBJ2-1
d_gene: .
abundance: .
v_gene: TRBV6-5
CDR3nt: TGTGCCAGCAGTTACTCGGGCTTTTACAATGAGCAGTTCTTC
CDR3aa: CASSYSGFYNEQFF

j_gene: TRBJ1-2
d_gene: TRBD1
abundance: .
v_gene: TRBV9
CDR3nt: TGTGCCAGCAGCGTAGAGGGACAGAGTAACTATGGCTACACCTTC
CDR3aa: CASSVEGQSNYGYTF

j_gene: TRBJ2-3
d_gene: TRBD2
abundance: .
v_gene: TRBV5-1
CDR3nt: TGCGCCAGCAGCCTAGGACTAGCGGTGGAGGCGGATACGCAGTATTTT
CDR3aa: CASSLGLAVEADTQYF

j_gene: TRBJ1-1
d_gene: TRBD1
abundance: few
v_gene: TRBV9
CDR3nt: TGTGCCAGCAGCGGAATAAGGGACAGGAACACTGAAGCTTTCTTT
CDR3aa: CASSGIRDRNTEAFF

j_gene: TRBJ1-5
d_gene: TRBD1
abundance: .
v_gene: TRBV30
CDR3nt: TGTGCCTGGAGTGGAGACAGGGTGAGCAATCAGCCCCAGCATTTT
CDR3aa: CAWSGDRVSNQPQHF

j_gene: TRBJ1-5
d_gene: .
abundance: .
v_gene: TRBV5-4
CDR3nt: TGTGCCAGCAGCGTCGACGGAGGGGTAGGGCCCCAGCATTTT
CDR3aa: CASSVDGGVGPQHF

j_gene: TRBJ2-1
d_gene: TRBD2
abundance: .
v_gene: TRBV29-1
CDR3nt: TGCAGCGTCGTCCCTAGCGGGAGTGGGAATGAGCAGTTCTTC
CDR3aa: CSVVPSGSGNEQFF

j_gene: TRBJ2-1
d_gene: .
abundance: .
v_gene: TRBV11-3
CDR3nt: TGTGCCAGCAGCTTAGGGTATACCCCGTCGGTAACCTACAATGAGCAGTTCTTC
CDR3aa: CASSLGYTPSVTYNEQFF

j_gene: TRBJ1-2
d_gene: .
abundance: .
v_gene: TRBV30
CDR3nt: TGTGCCTGGAGTCCACGCAGGGGCACTAACTATGGCTACACCTTC
CDR3aa: CAWSPRRGTNYGYTF

j_gene: TRBJ1-1
d_gene: .
abundance: .
v_gene: TRBV7-2
CDR3nt: TGTGCCAGCAGCTTAGTCCCAGGTTACACTGAAGCTTTCTTT
CDR3aa: CASSLVPGYTEAFF

j_gene: TRBJ1-2
d_gene: TRBD1
abundance: .
v_gene: TRBV5-1
CDR3nt: TGCGCCAGCAGCATGGGACAGGGAGCCGATGGCTACACCTTC
CDR3aa: CASSMGQGADGYTF

j_gene: TRBJ2-3
d_gene: .
abundance: .
v_gene: TRBV11-3
CDR3nt: TGTGCCAGCAGCCCTGCCCTCGCGGGGACAGATACGCAGTATTTT
CDR3aa: CASSPALAGTDTQYF

j_gene: TRBJ2-1
d_gene: .
abundance: .
v_gene: TRBV2
CDR3nt: TGTGCCAGCAAAGGGGGGAGGGCCTGGAATGAGCAGTTCTTC
CDR3aa: CASKGGRAWNEQFF

j_gene: TRBJ1-1
d_gene: TRBD1
abundance: .
v_gene: TRBV10-3
CDR3nt: TGTGCCATCAGTCCACAGGGGGGGTGGACTGAAGCTTTCTTT
CDR3aa: CAISPQGGWTEAFF

j_gene: TRBJ2-4
d_gene: TRBD1
abundance: .
v_gene: TRBV5-8
CDR3nt: TGTGCCAGCAGCCCCCGGGACAGCTACAAAAACATTCAGTACTTC
CDR3aa: CASSPRDSYKNIQYF

j_gene: TRBJ1-5
d_gene: .
abundance: once
v_gene: TRBV3-1/TRBV3-2
CDR3nt: TGTGCCAGCAGCCTGTCTGCGGGGATCAATCAGCCCCAGCATTTT
CDR3aa: CASSLSAGINQPQHF

j_gene: TRBJ2-1
d_gene: .
abundance: .
v_gene: TRBV10-3
CDR3nt: TGTGCCATCAGTGCTTCCCTAGCGCCTTCTGGGGAGCAGTTCTTC
CDR3aa: CAISASLAPSGEQFF

j_gene: TRBJ2-5
d_gene: .
abundance: .
v_gene: TRBV7-9
CDR3nt: TGTGCCAGCAGCCCCCGGGACTCGGAGACCCAGTACTTC
CDR3aa: CASSPRDSETQYF

j_gene: TRBJ1-4
d_gene: .
abundance: .
v_gene: TRBV6-2/TRBV6-3
CDR3nt: TGTGCCAGCAGTTACGTAGAGGAAAAACTGTTTTTT
CDR3aa: CASSYVEEKLFF

j_gene: TRBJ2-1
d_gene: TRBD2
abundance: .
v_gene: TRBV4-3
CDR3nt: TGCGCCAGCAGCCCCGGAGGAGCGGGGGGCCCCAATGAGCAGTTCTTC
CDR3aa: CASSPGGAGGPNEQFF